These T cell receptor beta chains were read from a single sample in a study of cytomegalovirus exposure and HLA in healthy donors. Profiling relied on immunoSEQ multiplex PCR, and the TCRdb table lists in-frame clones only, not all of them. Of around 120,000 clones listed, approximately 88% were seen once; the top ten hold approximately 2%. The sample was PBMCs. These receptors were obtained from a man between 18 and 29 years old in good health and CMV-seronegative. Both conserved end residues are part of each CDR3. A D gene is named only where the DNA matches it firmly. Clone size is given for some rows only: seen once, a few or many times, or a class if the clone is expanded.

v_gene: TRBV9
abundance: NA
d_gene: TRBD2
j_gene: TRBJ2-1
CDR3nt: TGTGCCAGCAGCTTGGGACTACAAATCTACAATGAGCAGTTCTTC
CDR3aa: CASSLGLQIYNEQFF

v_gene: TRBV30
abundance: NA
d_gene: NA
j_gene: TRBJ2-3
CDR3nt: TGTGCCTGGGGACAGCGAAGAGCAGATACGCAGTATTTT
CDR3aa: CAWGQRRADTQYF

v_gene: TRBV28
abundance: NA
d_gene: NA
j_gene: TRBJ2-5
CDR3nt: TGTGCCAGCAGTTTTAGACAGAGGTTGCAAGAGACCCAGTACTTC
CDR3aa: CASSFRQRLQETQYF

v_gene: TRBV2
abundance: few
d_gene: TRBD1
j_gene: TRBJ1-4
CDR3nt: TGTGCCAGCAGTGACCGGGACAGGGGAGAGGAGGTTGGTGAAAAACTGTTTTTT
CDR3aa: CASSDRDRGEEVGEKLFF

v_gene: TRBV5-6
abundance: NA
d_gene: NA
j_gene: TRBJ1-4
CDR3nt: TGTGCCAGCAGGCTATCAGGGACAACTAATGAAAAACTGTTTTTT
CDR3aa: CASRLSGTTNEKLFF

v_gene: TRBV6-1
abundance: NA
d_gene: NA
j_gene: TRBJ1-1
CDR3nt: TGTGCCAGCAGTGATCGTTCAGGGTTCCAAGCTTTCTTT
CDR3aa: CASSDRSGFQAFF

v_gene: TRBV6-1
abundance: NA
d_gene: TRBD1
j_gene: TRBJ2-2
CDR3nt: TGTGCCGCCAAGTGGACAGGGCAAGCCCCCGGGGAGCTGTTTTTT
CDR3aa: CAAKWTGQAPGELFF

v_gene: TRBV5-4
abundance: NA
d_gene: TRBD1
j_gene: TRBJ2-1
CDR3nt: TGTGCCAGCAGCCAAACAGGGGGCAGTATCAATGAGCAGTTCTTC
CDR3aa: CASSQTGGSINEQFF

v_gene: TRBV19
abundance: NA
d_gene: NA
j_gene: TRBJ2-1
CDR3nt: TGTGCCAGTAGTATTGGACGGGGGAACAATGAGCAGTTCTTC
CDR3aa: CASSIGRGNNEQFF

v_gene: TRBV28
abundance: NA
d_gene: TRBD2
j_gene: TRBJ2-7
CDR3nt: TGTGCCAGCAGGGGGGCTAGCGGGAGTTACGAGCAGTACTTC
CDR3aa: CASRGASGSYEQYF

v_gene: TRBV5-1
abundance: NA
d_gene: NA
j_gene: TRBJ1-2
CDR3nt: TGCGCCAGCAGCTTTGGGGCTCGGGGCTACACCTTC
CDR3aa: CASSFGARGYTF

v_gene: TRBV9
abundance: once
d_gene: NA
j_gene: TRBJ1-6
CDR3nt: TGTGCCAGCAGCGTAGACCTCGCGTGGGGGGGCGGTTCACCCCTCCACTTT
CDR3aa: CASSVDLAWGGGSPLHF

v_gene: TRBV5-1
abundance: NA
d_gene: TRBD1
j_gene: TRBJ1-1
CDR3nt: TGCGCCAGCAGCTTTCGGGACAGGTTCAACACTGAAGCTTTCTTT
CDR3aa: CASSFRDRFNTEAFF

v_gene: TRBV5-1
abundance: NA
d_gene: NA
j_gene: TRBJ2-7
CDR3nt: TGCGCCAGCAGCGGGGGCAGGGTTATGTCCTACGAGCAGTACTTC
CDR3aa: CASSGGRVMSYEQYF

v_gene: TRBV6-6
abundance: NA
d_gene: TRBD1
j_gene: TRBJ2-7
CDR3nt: TGTGCCAGCAGTCAGACAGGGGGAAGCTCCTACGAGCAGTACTTC
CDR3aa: CASSQTGGSSYEQYF

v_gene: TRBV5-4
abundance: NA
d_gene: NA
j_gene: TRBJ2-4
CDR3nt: TGTGCCAGCAGCCGCGGGACAGAAAACATTCAGTACTTC
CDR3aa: CASSRGTENIQYF

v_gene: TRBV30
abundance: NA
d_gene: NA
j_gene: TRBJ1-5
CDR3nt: TGTGCCTGGAGTGCCAGGTCTCATCAGCCCCAGCATTTT
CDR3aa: CAWSARSHQPQHF

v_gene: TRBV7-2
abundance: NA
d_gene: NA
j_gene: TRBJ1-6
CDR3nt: TGTGCCAGCAGCCTGGGGGGGGTGCAGGCACTTTATCCTAGGGCCCTCCACTTT
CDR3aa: CASSLGGVQALYPRALHF

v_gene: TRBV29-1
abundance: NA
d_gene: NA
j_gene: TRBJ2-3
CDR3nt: TGCAGCGTTCCCAGGGTGGCAGATACGCAGTATTTT
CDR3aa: CSVPRVADTQYF

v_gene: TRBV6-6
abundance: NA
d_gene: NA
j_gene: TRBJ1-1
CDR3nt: TGTGCCAGCAGCCCCACAGGGTCCGGGGTGAACACTGAAGCTTTCTTT
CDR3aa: CASSPTGSGVNTEAFF

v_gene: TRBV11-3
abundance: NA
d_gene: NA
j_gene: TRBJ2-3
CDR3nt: TGTGCCAGCAGCTTATCCCTGGATACGCAGTATTTT
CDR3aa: CASSLSLDTQYF

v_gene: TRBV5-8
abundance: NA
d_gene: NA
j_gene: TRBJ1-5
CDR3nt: TGTGCCAGCAGCCAGGAGGGAGGCCCACATCAGCCCCAGCATTTT
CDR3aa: CASSQEGGPHQPQHF

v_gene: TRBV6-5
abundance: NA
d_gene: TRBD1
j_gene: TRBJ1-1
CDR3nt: TGTGCCAGCAGTTATACAGGGGTGACTGAAGCTTTCTTT
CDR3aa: CASSYTGVTEAFF

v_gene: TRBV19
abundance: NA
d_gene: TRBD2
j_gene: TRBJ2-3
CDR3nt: TGTGCCAGTAGTACGGACGTAGAGACTAGCGGGACAGATACGCAGTATTTT
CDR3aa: CASSTDVETSGTDTQYF

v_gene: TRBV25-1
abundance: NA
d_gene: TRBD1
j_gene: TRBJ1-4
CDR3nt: TGTGCCAGCAGTGTAGGGACAGGGTCAGCTGAAAAACTGTTTTTT
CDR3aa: CASSVGTGSAEKLFF

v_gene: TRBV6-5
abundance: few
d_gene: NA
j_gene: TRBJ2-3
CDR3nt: TGTGCCAGCAGTTTAACAGACACAGATACGCAGTATTTT
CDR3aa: CASSLTDTDTQYF

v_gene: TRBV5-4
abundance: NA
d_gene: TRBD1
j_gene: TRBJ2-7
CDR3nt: TGTGCCAGCAGCCCGGTTCGTGACAGGGTTGGCGAGCAGTACTTC
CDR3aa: CASSPVRDRVGEQYF

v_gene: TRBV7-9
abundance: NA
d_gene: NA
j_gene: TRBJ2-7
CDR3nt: TGTGCCAGCAGCGCAGCGTACGAGCAGTACTTC
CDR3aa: CASSAAYEQYF

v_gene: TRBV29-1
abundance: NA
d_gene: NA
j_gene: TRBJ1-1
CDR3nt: TGCAGCGTTGAAGATATAGCCTTTGGGGCTTTCTTT
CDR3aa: CSVEDIAFGAFF

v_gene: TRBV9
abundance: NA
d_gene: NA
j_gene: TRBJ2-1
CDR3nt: TGTGCCAGCAGCTCCCGAAAGGGGAGGAATGAGCAGTTCTTC
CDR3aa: CASSSRKGRNEQFF

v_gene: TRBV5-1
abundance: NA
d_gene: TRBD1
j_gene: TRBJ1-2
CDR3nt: TGCGCCAGCAGCTTGGCAGGGGGCCGTTTTTTTAACTATGGCTACACCTTC
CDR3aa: CASSLAGGRFFNYGYTF

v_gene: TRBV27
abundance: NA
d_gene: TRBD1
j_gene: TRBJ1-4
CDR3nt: TGTGCCAGTGCGAGACAGGGAACTAATGAAAAACTGTTTTTT
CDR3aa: CASARQGTNEKLFF

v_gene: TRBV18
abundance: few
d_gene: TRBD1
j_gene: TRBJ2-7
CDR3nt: TGTGCCAGCTCATCATTGCTACCGGGACAGGGAGTCTACGAGCAGTACTTC
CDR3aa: CASSSLLPGQGVYEQYF

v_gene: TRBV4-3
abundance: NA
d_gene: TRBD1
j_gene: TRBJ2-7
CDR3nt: TGCGCCAGCAGCCAAGAAGGGTGGGGGACAGCTGACTACGAGCAGTACTTC
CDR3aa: CASSQEGWGTADYEQYF

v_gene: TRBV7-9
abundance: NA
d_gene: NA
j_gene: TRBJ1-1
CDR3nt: TGTGCCAGCAGCTTTAGTAACACTGAAGCTTTCTTT
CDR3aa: CASSFSNTEAFF

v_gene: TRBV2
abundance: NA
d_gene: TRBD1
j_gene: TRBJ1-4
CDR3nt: TGTGCCAGCAGACCGGACAGGGGGACCGAAAAACTGTTTTTT
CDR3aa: CASRPDRGTEKLFF

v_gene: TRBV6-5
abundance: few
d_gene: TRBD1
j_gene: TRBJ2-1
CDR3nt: TGTGCCAGCAGACAAGGACAGGCTGAGTACAATGAGCAGTTCTTC
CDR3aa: CASRQGQAEYNEQFF

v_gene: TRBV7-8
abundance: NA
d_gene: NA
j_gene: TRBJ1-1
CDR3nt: TGTGCCAGCAGCCTCCAGACAGCGAACACTGAAGCTTTCTTT
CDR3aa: CASSLQTANTEAFF

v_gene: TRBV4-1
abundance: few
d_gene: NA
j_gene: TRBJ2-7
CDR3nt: TGCGCCAGCAGCCAAGGACGGGCGGGACTCAGGACCTACGAGCAGTACTTC
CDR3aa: CASSQGRAGLRTYEQYF

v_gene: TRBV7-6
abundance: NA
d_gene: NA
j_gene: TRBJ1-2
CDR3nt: TGTGCCAGCAGCGCTAGGACGGGATATGGCTACACCTTC
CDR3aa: CASSARTGYGYTF

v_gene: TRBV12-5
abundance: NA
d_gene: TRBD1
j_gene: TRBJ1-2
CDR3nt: TGTGCTAGTGGTTTGGTAGTCGGGACAGGGCAGAATATTAACTATGGCTACACCTTC
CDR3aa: CASGLVVGTGQNINYGYTF

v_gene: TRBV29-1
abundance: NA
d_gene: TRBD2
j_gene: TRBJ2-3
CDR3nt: TGCAGCGTCAACGGGGGGGCGAGCACAGATACGCAGTATTTT
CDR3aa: CSVNGGASTDTQYF

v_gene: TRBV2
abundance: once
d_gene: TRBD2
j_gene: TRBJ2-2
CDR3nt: TGTGCCAGCCTATTGTACGGGGGGAGGCGGGAGCTGTTTTTT
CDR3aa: CASLLYGGRRELFF

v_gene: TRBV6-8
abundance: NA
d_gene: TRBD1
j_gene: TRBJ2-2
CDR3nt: TGTGCCAGCCTGCGGACAGGCGCCGGGGAGCTGTTTTTT
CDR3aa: CASLRTGAGELFF

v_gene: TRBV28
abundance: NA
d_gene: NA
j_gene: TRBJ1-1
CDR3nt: TGTGCCAGCAGTCTTCCCCCGGGGGGAGCTTTCTTT
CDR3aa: CASSLPPGGAFF

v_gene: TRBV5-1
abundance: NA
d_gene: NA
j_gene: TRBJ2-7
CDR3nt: TGCGCCAGCAGCTTGGAGGGTTCGGGGAACGAGCAGTACTTC
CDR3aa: CASSLEGSGNEQYF

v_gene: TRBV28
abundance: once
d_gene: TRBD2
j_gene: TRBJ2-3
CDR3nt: TGTGCCAGCAGTCATATCAGGACTAGCGGGAGAACAGATACGCAGTATTTT
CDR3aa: CASSHIRTSGRTDTQYF

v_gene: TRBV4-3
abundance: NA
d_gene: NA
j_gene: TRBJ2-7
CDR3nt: TGCGCCAGCAGCCAAGGGAGAGGGCAGTTCCTTACCTACGAGCAGTACTTC
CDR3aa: CASSQGRGQFLTYEQYF

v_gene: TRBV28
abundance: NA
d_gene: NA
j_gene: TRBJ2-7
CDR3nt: TGTGCCAGCAGTTCCCCCGGGACATTTAACTACGAGCAGTACTTC
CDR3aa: CASSSPGTFNYEQYF

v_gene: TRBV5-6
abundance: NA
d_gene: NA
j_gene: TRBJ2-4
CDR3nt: TGTGCCAGCAGCAAGGGACCCCTGGGGGGAAACATTCAGTACTTC
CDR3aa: CASSKGPLGGNIQYF

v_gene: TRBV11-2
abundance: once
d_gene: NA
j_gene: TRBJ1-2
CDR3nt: TGTGCCAGCAGCCTAATCGGACAGAGCCTCGGCTACACCTTC
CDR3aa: CASSLIGQSLGYTF

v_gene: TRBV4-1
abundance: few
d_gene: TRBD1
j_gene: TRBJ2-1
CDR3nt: TGCGCCAGCAGCCCATGGACAGGGATAAACAATGAGCAGTTCTTC
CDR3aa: CASSPWTGINNEQFF

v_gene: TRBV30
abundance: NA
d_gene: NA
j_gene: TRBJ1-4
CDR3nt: TGTGCCTGGAGTAGCGCGTTTTGGGAAAAACTGTTTTTT
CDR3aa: CAWSSAFWEKLFF

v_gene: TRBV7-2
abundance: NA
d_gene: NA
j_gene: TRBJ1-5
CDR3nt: TGTGCCAGCAGTCGTATTTCAGGGTCAGGCCAGCCCCAGCATTTT
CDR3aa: CASSRISGSGQPQHF

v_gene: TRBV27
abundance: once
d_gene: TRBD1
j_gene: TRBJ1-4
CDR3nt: TGTGCCAGCAGCATGACAGGGGGCATTGAAAAACTGTTTTTT
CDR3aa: CASSMTGGIEKLFF

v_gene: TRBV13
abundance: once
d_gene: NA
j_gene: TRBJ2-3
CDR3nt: TGTGCCAGCAGCCGCCTAATCGGGGGAGGTAGTCTTACAGATACGCAGTATTTT
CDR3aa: CASSRLIGGGSLTDTQYF

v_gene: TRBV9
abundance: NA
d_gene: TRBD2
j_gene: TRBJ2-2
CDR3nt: TGTGCCAGCAGCGCCCATAGCGGGGGGGCGAACACCGGGGAGCTGTTTTTT
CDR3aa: CASSAHSGGANTGELFF

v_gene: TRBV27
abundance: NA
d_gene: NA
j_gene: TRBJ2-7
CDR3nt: TGTGCCAGCAGTCCATTTACGGCACAGACGACCTACGAGCAGTACTTC
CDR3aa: CASSPFTAQTTYEQYF